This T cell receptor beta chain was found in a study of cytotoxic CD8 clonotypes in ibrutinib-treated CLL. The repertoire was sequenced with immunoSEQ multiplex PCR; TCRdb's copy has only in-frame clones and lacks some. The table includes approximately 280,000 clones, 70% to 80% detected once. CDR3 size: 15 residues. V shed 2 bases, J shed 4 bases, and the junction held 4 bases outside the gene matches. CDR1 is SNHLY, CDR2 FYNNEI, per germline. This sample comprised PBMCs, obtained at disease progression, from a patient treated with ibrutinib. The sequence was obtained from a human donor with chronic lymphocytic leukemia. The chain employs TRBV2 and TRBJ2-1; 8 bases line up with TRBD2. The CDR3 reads CASSETRGGYNEQFF. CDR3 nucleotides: TGTGCCAGCAGTGAAACGCGCGGGGGGTACAATGAGCAGTTCTTC.